The T cell receptor (beta chain) under discussion was sequenced for a study of response to subunit inactivated influenza vaccine. Study findings and constraints: The authors proposed limited new T cell recruitment per seasonal influenza vaccination.

Germline lookup yields CDR1 DFQATT and CDR2 SNEGSKA (reference sequence). V was clipped by 2 bases and J by 0 bases; unmatched bases: 5. CDR3 size: 15 residues. As to this clonotype: Antigen: not known.

In TCRdb, the RT-PCR reads were re-called with MiXCR into one record per CDR3 protein. The table includes roughly 500,000 distinct CDR3 sequences, approximately 15% detected once. Sequenced material: CD4+ T cells sorted from PBMCs, taken 23 to 25 months after vaccination. The source is a man between 50 and 70 years old who received an inactivated influenza vaccine. The chain employs TRBV20-1 and TRBJ2-3; 7 nucleotides agree with TRBD1. The CDR3 spells CSARNPQGSTDTQYF. CDR3 coding DNA: TGCAGTGCTAGAAACCCACAGGGGAGCACAGATACGCAGTATTTT.